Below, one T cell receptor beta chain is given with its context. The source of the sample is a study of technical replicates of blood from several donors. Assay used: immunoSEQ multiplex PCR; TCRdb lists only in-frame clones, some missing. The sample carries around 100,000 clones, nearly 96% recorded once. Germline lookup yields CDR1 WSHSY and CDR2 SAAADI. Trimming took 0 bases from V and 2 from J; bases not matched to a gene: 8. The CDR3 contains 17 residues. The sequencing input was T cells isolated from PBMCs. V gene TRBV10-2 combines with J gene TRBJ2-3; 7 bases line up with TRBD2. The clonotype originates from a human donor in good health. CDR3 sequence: CASSESGLAVYTDTQYF. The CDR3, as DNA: TGCGCCAGCAGTGAGTCGGGCCTAGCGGTCTACACAGATACGCAGTATTTT.